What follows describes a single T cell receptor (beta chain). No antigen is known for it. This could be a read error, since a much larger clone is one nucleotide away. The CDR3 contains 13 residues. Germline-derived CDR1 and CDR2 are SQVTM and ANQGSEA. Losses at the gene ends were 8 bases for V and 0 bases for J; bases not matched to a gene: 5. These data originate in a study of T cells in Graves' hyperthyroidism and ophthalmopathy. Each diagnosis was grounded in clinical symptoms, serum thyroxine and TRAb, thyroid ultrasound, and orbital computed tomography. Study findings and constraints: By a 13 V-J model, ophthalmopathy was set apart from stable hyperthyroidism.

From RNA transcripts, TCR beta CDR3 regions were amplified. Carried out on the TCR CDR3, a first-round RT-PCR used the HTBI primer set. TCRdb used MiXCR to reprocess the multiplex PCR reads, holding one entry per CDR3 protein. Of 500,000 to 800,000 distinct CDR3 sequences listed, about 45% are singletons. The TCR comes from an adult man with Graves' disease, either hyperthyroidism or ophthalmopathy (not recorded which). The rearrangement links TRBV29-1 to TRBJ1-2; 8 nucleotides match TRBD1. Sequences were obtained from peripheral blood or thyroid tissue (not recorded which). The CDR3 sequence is CSTGQGSNYGYTF. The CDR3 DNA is TGCAGCACCGGACAGGGATCTAACTATGGCTACACCTTC.